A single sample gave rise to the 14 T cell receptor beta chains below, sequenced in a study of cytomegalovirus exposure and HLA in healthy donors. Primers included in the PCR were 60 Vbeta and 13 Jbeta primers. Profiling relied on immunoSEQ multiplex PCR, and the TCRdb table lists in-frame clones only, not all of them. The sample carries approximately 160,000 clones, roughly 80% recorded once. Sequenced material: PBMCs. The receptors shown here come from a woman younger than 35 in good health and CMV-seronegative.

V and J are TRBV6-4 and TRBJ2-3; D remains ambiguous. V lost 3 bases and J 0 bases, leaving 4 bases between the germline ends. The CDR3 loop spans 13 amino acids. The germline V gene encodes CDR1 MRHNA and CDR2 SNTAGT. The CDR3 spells CASSEASTDTQYF. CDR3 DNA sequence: TGTGCCAGCAGTGAGGCTAGCACAGATACGCAGTATTTT.

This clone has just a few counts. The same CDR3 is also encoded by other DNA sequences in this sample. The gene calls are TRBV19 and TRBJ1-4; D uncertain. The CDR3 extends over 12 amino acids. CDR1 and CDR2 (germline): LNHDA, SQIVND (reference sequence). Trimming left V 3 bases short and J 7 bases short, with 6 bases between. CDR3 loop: CASSIAGEKLFF. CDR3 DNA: TGTGCCAGTAGTATTGCAGGTGAAAAACTGTTTTTT.

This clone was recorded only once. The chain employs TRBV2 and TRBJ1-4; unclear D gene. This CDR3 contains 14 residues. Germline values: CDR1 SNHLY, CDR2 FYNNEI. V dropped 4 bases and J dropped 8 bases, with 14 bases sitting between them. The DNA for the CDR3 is TGTGCCAGCAGTGCGTTAAGAGGAGAAGAAAAACTGTTTTTT. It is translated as CASSALRGEEKLFF.

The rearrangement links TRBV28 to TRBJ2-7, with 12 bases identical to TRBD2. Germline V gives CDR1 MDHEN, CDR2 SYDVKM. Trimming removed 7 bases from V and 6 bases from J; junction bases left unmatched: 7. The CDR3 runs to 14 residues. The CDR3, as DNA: TGTGCCAGCACCCTAGCGGGAGGGCCTGGCGAGCAGTACTTC. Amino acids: CASTLAGGPGEQYF.

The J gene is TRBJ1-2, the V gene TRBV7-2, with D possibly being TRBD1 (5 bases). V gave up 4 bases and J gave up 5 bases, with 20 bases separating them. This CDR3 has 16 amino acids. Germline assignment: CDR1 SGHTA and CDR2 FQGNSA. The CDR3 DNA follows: TGTGCCAGCAGCTCCGAGATGGGCAGGGCAGGATATGGCTACACCTTC. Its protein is CASSSEMGRAGYGYTF.

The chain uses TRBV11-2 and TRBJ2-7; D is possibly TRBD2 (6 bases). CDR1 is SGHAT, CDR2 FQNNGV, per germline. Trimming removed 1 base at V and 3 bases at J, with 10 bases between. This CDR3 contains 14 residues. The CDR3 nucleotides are TGTGCCAGCAGCTTAGCGGGAGCTATCTACGAGCAGTACTTC. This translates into CASSLAGAIYEQYF.

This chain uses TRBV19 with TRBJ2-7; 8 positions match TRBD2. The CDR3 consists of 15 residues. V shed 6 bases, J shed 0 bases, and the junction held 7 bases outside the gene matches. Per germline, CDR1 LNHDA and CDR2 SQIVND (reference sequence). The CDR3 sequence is CASRPRGGTSYEQYF. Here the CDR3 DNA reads TGTGCCAGTAGGCCTCGGGGGGGGACCTCCTACGAGCAGTACTTC.

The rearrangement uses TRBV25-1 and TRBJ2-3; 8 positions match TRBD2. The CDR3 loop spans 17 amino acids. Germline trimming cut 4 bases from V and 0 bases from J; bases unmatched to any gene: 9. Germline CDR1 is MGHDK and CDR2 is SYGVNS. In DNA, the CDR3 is TGTGCCAGCAGTGGTCCCGGGACTAGATCTAGCACAGATACGCAGTATTTT. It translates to CASSGPGTRSSTDTQYF.

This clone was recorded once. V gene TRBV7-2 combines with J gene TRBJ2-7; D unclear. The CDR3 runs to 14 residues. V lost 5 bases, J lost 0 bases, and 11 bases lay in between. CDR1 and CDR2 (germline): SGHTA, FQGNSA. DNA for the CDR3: TGTGCCAGCAGCCGTCCGGGTCACTCCTACGAGCAGTACTTC. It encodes CASSRPGHSYEQYF.

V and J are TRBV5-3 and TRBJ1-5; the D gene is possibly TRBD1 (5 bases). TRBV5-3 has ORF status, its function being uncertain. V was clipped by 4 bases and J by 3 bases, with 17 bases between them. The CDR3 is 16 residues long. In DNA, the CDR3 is TGTGCCAGAAGCCCGAACGGCAGGGCCTCCAATCAGCCCCAGCATTTT. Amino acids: CARSPNGRASNQPQHF.

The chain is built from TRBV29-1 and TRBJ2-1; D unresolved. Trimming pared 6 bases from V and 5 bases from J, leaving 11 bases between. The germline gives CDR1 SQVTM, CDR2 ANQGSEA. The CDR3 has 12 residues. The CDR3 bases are TGCAGCGTCCCCCCGTCGGACAATGAGCAGTTCTTC. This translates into CSVPPSDNEQFF.

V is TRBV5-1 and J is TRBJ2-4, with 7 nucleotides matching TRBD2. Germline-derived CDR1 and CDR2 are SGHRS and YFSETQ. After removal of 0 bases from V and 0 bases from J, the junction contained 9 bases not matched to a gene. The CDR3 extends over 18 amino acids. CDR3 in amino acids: CASSLVASGILAKNIQYF. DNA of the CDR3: TGCGCCAGCAGCTTGGTAGCTAGCGGTATACTAGCCAAAAACATTCAGTACTTC.

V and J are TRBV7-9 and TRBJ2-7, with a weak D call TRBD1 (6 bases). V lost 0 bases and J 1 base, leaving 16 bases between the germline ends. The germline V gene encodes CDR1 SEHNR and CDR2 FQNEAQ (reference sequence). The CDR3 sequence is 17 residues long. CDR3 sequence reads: CASSLAFGQSKSYEQYF. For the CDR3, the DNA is TGTGCCAGCAGCTTAGCTTTTGGACAGAGCAAATCCTACGAGCAGTACTTC.

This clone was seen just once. The CDR3, as DNA: TGTGCCATCAAGCCAGGGGCCCCGAACACTGAAGCTTTCTTT. It is translated as CAIKPGAPNTEAFF. V is TRBV11-1 and J is TRBJ1-1; maybe TRBD1 (6 bases). Trimming removed 10 bases from V and 1 base from J, with 16 bases in between. Germline lookup yields CDR1 SGHAT and CDR2 FQDESV (reference sequence). This CDR3 spans 14 amino acids.